This record covers a single TCR beta chain. The antigen this receptor binds is unknown. No clone much larger than this one lies a single base away; base qualities are absent. Its CDR3 holds 15 amino acids, cysteine through phenylalanine. Just CDR3 DNA is preserved here, 45 bases in frame from base 1. CDR1 and CDR2, per the germline V gene, are SGDLS and YYNGEE. Unmatched junction bases come to 3, with V trimmed by 4 bases and J by 5 bases. Genomic DNA was extracted from sorted cells for sequencing of the TCRbeta CDR3 region. The immunoSEQ Assay was used to sequence the TCRbeta CDR3 regions. TCRdb's version of the immuneACCESS table is confined to in-frame rearrangements and falls short of the full clone set. An unresolved V gene accounts for under half of the shortfall where checked; the remainder is of unknown origin. The sample table records some 86,000 clones; roughly 88% of these occur just once. About 4% of the sample is held by the ten biggest clonotypes.

Patients with a history of autoimmune disease or receiving systemic immunosuppression were excluded from the trial. In every dose cohort, peripheral blood was drawn for TCR sequencing at baseline, cycle 4 day 1, and cycle 7 day 1. Samples came from an open-label, multicenter, first-in-human phase I dose-escalation trial of ivuxolimab. The trial enrolled adults with locally advanced or metastatic head and neck squamous cell, hepatocellular, melanoma or renal cell carcinoma. Before TCR sequencing, CD4+ T cells and CD8+ T cells were sorted from peripheral blood as separate populations. These data originate in a study of OX40 agonist ivuxolimab in advanced cancers. In the study overall: Ivuxolimab, which targeted the costimulatory receptor OX40 (CD134), was an agonistic, fully human IgG2 monoclonal antibody. Intravenous ivuxolimab was administered to patients every 2 weeks at six dose levels: 0.01, 0.1, 0.3, 1.5, 3 and 10 mg/kg. Partial responses occurred in three dose-escalation patients, of whom one had hepatocellular carcinoma and two had cutaneous melanoma. Of the 50 to 55 dose-escalation patients, hepatocellular carcinoma was present in about 20, melanoma in roughly 15, renal cell carcinoma in 9 and head and neck cancer in 9. The monotherapy dose-escalation portion (N ≈ 56 patients) of the phase I ivuxolimab trial is reported in the paper. Peripheral TCRbeta sequencing was intended to test whether TCR sequence diversity was altered and clonal T-cell expansion was caused by ivuxolimab. In the dose-escalation cohort, roughly 82% of patients were male, and the mean age was roughly 60 years with a range of roughly 20 to 79. Prior anti-PD-1, anti-PD-L1 or anti-CTLA-4 therapy was permitted, and checkpoint inhibitors had been received by roughly 42% of dose-escalation patients.

Results and caveats for the whole study, not just this receptor: After ivuxolimab, expanded clones were on average more numerous among CD8+ T cells than among CD4+ T cells. At doses from 0.1 to 3.0 mg/kg, clonal expansion was seen in both CD4+ and CD8+ blood T cells between baseline and week 6. In the 0.1-3.0 mg/kg groups, partial responders were among the patients with the lowest normalized peripheral clonal expansion, particularly in CD8+ T cells. The antigen specificity of the peripheral T cells that underwent clonal expansion was not determined. Low levels of normalized T-cell clonal expansion were also seen in some patients who did not respond.

The receptor was derived from an adult with an advanced solid tumor such as melanoma, head and neck, liver or kidney cancer. The rearranged segments are TRBV9 and TRBJ2-1, with 13 bases matching TRBD2. The sample here was CD4+ or CD8+ T cells sorted from blood, taken in a trial of the OX40 agonist ivuxolimab. Read as DNA, the sequence is TGTGCCAGCAGCCAAGGACTAGCGGGAGACAATGAGCAGTTCTTC. This sequence encodes CASSQGLAGDNEQFF.